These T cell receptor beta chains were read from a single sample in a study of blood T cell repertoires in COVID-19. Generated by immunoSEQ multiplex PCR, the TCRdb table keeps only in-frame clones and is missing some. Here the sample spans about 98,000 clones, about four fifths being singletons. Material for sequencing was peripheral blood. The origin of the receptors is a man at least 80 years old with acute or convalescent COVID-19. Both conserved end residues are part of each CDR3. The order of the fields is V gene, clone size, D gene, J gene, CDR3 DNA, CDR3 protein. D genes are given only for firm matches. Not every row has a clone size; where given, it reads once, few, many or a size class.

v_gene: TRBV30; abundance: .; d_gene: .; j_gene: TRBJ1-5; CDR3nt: TGTGCCTGGTCCTCCGGGACAAGGAATCAGCCCCAGCATTTT; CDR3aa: CAWSSGTRNQPQHF
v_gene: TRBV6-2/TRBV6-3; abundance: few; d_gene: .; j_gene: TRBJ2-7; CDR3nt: TGTGCCAGCAGTTACGGAGGAGTTCCCCTTGAGCAGTACTTC; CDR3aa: CASSYGGVPLEQYF
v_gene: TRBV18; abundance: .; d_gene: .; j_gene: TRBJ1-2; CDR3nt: TGTGCCAGCTCACCCCCGGACTCTCCAAGCTATGGCTACACCTTC; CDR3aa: CASSPPDSPSYGYTF
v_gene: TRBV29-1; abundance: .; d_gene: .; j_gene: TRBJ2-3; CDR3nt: TGCAGTATCCGCACAGATACGCAGTATTTT; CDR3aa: CSIRTDTQYF
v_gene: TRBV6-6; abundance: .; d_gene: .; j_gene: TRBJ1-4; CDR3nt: TGTGCCAGCAGGGTAGTTGCAACTAATGAAAAACTGTTTTTT; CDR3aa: CASRVVATNEKLFF
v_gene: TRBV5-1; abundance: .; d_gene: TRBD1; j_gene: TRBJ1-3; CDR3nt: TGCGCCAGCAGCATACGACAGGGCGCGCCTCTCTCTGGAAACACCATATATTTT; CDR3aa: CASSIRQGAPLSGNTIYF
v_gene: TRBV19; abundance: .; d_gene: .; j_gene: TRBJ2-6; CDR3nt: TGTGCCAGTAGTATAGGGGCTTCCTCTGGGGCCAACGTCCTGACTTTC; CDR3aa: CASSIGASSGANVLTF
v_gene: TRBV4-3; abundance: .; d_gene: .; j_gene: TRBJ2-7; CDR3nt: TGCGCCAGCAGCCAATACAGGGAGTACGAGCAGTACTTC; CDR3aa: CASSQYREYEQYF
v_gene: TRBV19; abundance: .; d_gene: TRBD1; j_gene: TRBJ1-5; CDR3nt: TGTGCCAGTAGCTCGACAGGGAATAGCAATCAGCCCCAGCATTTT; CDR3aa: CASSSTGNSNQPQHF
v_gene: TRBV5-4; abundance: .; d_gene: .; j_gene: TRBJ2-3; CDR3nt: TGTGCCAGCAGCTTGGCAGGGGCAGATACGCAGTATTTT; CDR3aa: CASSLAGADTQYF
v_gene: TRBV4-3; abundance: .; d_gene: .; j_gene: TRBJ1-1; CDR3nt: TGCGCCAGCAGCCAAGTGAGACAGATGAACACTGAAGCTTTCTTT; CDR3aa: CASSQVRQMNTEAFF
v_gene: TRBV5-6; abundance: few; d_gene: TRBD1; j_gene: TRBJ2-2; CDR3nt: TGTGCCAGCAGCGGGCGGGACAGGGGGCGGTCCGGGGAGCTGTTTTTT; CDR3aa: CASSGRDRGRSGELFF
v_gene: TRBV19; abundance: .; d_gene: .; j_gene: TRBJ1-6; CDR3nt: TGTGCCAGTAAGAGGCAGACTAATTCACCCCTCCACTTT; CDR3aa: CASKRQTNSPLHF
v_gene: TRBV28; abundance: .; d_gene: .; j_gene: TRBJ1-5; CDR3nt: TGTGCCAGCAGTTTATTCCAGGGCAGTAGCAATCAGCCCCAGCATTTT; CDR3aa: CASSLFQGSSNQPQHF
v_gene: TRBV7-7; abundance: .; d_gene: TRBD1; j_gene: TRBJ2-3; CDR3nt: TGTGCTAGCAGCCTCGACAGGGTGGATACGCAGTATTTT; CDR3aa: CASSLDRVDTQYF
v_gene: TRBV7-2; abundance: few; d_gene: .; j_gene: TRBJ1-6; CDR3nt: TGTGCCAGCAGCAACAGGTGGTCACCCCTCCACTTT; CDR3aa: CASSNRWSPLHF
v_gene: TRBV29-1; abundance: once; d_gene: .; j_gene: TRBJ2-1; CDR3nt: TGCAGCGTTGAAGAGTCCTCTGAGCAGTTCTTC; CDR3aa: CSVEESSEQFF
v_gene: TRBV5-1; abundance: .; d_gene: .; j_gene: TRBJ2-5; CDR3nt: TGCGCCAGCAGCCTTAGAGAGACCCAGTACTTC; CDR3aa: CASSLRETQYF
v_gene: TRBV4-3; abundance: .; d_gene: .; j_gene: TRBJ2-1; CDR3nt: TGCGCCAGCAGCCAAGAGGGGCTACGAGACAATGAGCAGTTCTTC; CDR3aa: CASSQEGLRDNEQFF
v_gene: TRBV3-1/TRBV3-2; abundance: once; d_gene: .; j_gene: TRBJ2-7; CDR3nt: TGTGCCAGCAGCCAACTTACCTACGAGCAGTACTTC; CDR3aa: CASSQLTYEQYF
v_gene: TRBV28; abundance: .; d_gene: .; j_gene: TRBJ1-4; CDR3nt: TGTGCCAGCAGTTTGACAATTAATGAAAAACTGTTTTTT; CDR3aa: CASSLTINEKLFF
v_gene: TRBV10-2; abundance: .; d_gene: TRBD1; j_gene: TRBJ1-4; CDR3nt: TGCGCCAGCAGGACAGGGGGAAAACTGTTTTTT; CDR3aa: CASRTGGKLFF
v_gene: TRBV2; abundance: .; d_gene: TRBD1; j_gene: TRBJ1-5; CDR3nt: TGTGCCAGCAGCCGACAGGGTGGAAGCAATCAGCCCCAGCATTTT; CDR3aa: CASSRQGGSNQPQHF
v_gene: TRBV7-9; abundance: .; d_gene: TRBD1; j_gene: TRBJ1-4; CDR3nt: TGTGCCAGCAGCTTAGTGGACAGGGATGAAAAACTGTTTTTT; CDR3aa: CASSLVDRDEKLFF
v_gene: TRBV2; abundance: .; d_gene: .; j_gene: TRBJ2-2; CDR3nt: TGTGCCAGCAGTGACGTCGCAGGACTCACCGGGGAGCTGTTTTTT; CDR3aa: CASSDVAGLTGELFF
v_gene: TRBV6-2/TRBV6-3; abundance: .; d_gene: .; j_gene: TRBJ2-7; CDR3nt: TGTGCCAGCAGTTATGGCCGGGACTCGACGGCGTACGAGCAGTACTTC; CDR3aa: CASSYGRDSTAYEQYF